Below are 13 T cell receptor beta chains sequenced from a single sample in a study of a mutant IDH1 vaccine in newly diagnosed glioma. Time point reported: week 5, during vaccination. Vaccination used 300 ug of mutant IDH1 20-mer peptide per dose, with topical imiquimod. The antigens of these receptors remain unknown. TCRdb's table, derived via immunoSEQ multiplex PCR, lists solely in-frame clones and lacks some. The table includes 25,000 to 30,000 clones, roughly 87% detected once. The material sequenced was peripheral blood mononuclear cells (PBMCs), taken from a glioma patient whose treatment included an IDH1 peptide vaccine. The receptors were gathered from a woman in her thirties or forties with glioma. Some clones in this sample may be carry-over from other donors' samples.

The chain combines TRBV11-3 with TRBJ2-1; 11 bases fit TRBD2. V trimming: 6 bases; J trimming: 9 bases; junction bases outside the gene matches: 10. Germline V CDR1 and CDR2: SGHNT, YENEEA. This CDR3 has 15 residues. This chain's CDR3 is CASSPVAGGLGEQFF. Here the CDR3 DNA reads TGTGCCAGCAGTCCTGTAGCGGGAGGGCTCGGTGAGCAGTTCTTC.

The chain uses TRBV19 and TRBJ1-2, with D hard to call. CDR3 size: 12 residues. Trimming took 4 bases from V and 8 from J, leaving 11 bases between them. The germline V gene encodes CDR1 LNHDA and CDR2 SQIVND (reference sequence). The CDR3 DNA sequence: TGTGCCAGTAGTAAAGGCGGAAAGGGCTACACCTTC. Translation: CASSKGGKGYTF. Full variable domain (remainder filled in from reference TRBV19 and TRBJ1-2): DGGITQSPKYLFRKEGQNVTLSCEQNLNHDAMYWYRQDPGQGLRLIYYSQIVNDFQKGDIAEGYSVSREKKESFPLTVTSAQKNPTAFYLCASSKGGKGYTFGSGTRLTVV.

The chain is built from TRBV19 and TRBJ2-1; D uncertain. The V gene lost 5 bases and the J gene lost 4 bases, with 3 bases spanning the gap. From germline, CDR1 is LNHDA and CDR2 SQIVND (reference sequence). The CDR3 consists of 11 residues. CDR3 loop: CASSVYNEQFF. In DNA, the CDR3 is TGTGCCAGTAGTGTTTACAATGAGCAGTTCTTC. Together with reference TRBV19 and TRBJ2-1, the CDR3 gives the full variable domain: DGGITQSPKYLFRKEGQNVTLSCEQNLNHDAMYWYRQDPGQGLRLIYYSQIVNDFQKGDIAEGYSVSREKKESFPLTVTSAQKNPTAFYLCASSVYNEQFFGPGTRLTVL.

V and J are TRBV2 and TRBJ2-7; 10 bases fit TRBD1. V lost 3 bases to trimming and J lost 7 bases; unmatched junction nucleotides: 15. The CDR3 is 17 residues long. Germline assignment: CDR1 SNHLY and CDR2 FYNNEI. CDR3 coding DNA: TGTGCCAGCAGTGATCTCGCATTCGACAGGGGGCGCGGGGAGCAGTACTTC. It is translated as CASSDLAFDRGRGEQYF.

V is TRBV28 and J is TRBJ1-5, with D unresolved. The V end was cut by 6 bases, the J end by 1 base, with 4 bases between. The CDR3 has 12 amino acids. The germline gives CDR1 MDHEN, CDR2 SYDVKM. CDR3 amino acids: CASRRSNQPQHF. Here the CDR3 DNA reads TGTGCCAGCAGACGAAGCAATCAGCCCCAGCATTTT.

As DNA, the CDR3 is TGTGCCAGCAGCGGAGACAGGGTGGCCGAAGCTTTCTTT. Protein product: CASSGDRVAEAFF. V gene TRBV4-2 combines with J gene TRBJ1-1; TRBD1 aligns across 7 bases. The CDR3 totals 13 residues. The J segment lost 8 bases and the V segment lost 5 bases, leaving 8 bases of the junction unmatched. From germline, CDR1 is LGHNA and CDR2 YNFKEQ.

The rearrangement uses TRBV15 and TRBJ2-2; D gene ambiguous. The CDR3 is made up of 11 amino acids. Trimming removed 8 bases from V and 9 bases from J, with 10 bases in between. Germline values: CDR1 LNHNV, CDR2 YYDKDF (reference sequence). The DNA of the CDR3 is TGTGCCACCTCTCTCGCGAGGGAGCTGTTTTTT. It encodes CATSLARELFF.

The sample holds one count of this clone. The chain carries TRBV7-6 and TRBJ1-2; a weak D match, TRBD1 (6 bases). The CDR3 spans 12 residues. From germline, CDR1 is SGHVS and CDR2 FNYEAQ. The CDR3: CAIGGGEDGYTF. For the CDR3, the DNA is TGTGCAATCGGGGGGGGCGAAGACGGCTACACCTTC.

This sequence joins TRBV7-9 and TRBJ2-5, with 9 bases identical to TRBD2. This CDR3 has 15 residues. J gave up 4 bases and V 1 base, and 4 bases lay outside the gene matches. Germline loops: CDR1 SEHNR, CDR2 FQNEAQ (reference sequence). CDR3 in DNA: TGTGCCAGCAGCTTAGATAGCGGGAGTGGAGAGACCCAGTACTTC. Encoded protein: CASSLDSGSGETQYF.

The genes are TRBV27 and TRBJ2-7, with unresolved D. This CDR3 has 14 residues. CDR1 is MNHEY, CDR2 SMNVEV, per germline (reference sequence). Trimming left V 3 bases short and J 2 bases short, with 11 bases between. The CDR3 DNA sequence: TGTGCCAGCAGTTTCGGTTCTGGGGCCTACGAGCAGTACTTC. Translation: CASSFGSGAYEQYF.

This rearrangement joins TRBV5-3 to TRBJ2-7; D gene ambiguous. TRBV5-3 is designated an ORF whose function remains uncertain. CDR3 length: 16 amino acids. Trimming shortened V by 5 bases and J by 6 bases, and 24 bases separated the two germline ends. The CDR3 loop reads CARSSLVALRVSEQYF. DNA for the CDR3: TGTGCCAGAAGTTCCCTCGTAGCTCTAAGGGTCTCCGAGCAGTACTTC.

The chain has TRBV27 and TRBJ2-1; D is unclear. The germline CDR1 and CDR2 sequences are MNHEY and SMNVEV (reference sequence). Trimming removed 4 bases from V and 6 bases from J, with 7 bases in between. The CDR3 has 12 residues. The CDR3 coding sequence is TGTGCCAGCAGTTCCTCTGGCAATGAGCAGTTCTTC. Translation gives CASSSSGNEQFF.

The chain uses TRBV4-2 and TRBJ2-2; 8 bases agree with TRBD2. The CDR3 totals 16 residues. CDR1 and CDR2 from the germline V gene are LGHNA and YNFKEQ. V trimming: 1 base; J trimming: 7 bases; junction bases outside the gene matches: 8. The CDR3 coding sequence is TGTGCCAGCAGCCAAGGGACGGGGGGGCTTAACGGGGAGCTGTTTTTT. Translated: CASSQGTGGLNGELFF.